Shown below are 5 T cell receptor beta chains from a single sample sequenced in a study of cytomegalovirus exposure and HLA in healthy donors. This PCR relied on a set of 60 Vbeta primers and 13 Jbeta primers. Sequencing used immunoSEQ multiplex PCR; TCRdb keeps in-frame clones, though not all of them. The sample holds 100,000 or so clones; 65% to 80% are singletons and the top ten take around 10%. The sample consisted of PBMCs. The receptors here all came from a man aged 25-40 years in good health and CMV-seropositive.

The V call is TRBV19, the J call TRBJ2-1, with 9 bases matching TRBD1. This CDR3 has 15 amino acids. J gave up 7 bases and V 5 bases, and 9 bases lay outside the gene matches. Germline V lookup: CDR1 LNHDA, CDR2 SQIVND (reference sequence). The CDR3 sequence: CASSLPGQGTNEQFF. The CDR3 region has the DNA TGTGCCAGTAGTTTACCGGGACAGGGCACGAATGAGCAGTTCTTC.

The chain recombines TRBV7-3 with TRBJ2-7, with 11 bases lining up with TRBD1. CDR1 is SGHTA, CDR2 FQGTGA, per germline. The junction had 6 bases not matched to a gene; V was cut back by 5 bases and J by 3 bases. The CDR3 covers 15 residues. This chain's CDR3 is CASSPGGTGGYEQYF. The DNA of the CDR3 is TGTGCCAGCAGCCCCGGCGGGACAGGGGGCTACGAGCAGTACTTC.

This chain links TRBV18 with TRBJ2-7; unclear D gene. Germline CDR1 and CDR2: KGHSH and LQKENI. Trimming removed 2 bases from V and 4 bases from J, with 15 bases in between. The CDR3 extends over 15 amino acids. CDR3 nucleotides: TGTGCCAGCTCACCAGCCGGTGGAGTCGAGTACGAGCAGTACTTC. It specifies CASSPAGGVEYEQYF.

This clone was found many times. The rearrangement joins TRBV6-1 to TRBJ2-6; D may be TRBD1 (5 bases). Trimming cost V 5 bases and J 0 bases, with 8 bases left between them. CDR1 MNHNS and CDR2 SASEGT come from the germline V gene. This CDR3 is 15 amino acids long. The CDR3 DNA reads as TGTGCCAGCAGTACTGACAGCTCTGGGGCCAACGTCCTGACTTTC. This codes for CASSTDSSGANVLTF.

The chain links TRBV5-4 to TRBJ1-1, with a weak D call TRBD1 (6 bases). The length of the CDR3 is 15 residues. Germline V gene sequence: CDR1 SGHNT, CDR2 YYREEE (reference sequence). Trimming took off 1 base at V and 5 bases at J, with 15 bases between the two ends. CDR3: CASSLNWGQGTEAFF. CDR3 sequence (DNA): TGTGCCAGCAGCTTGAACTGGGGTCAGGGGACTGAAGCTTTCTTT.